This TCR beta chain was retrieved from a study of regulatory T cells in long-lasting Graves disease. The sample's time point: persistent/refractory GD, antithyroid drugs over 5 years with positive TRAb. The TCR library was made from RNA that had been extracted from PBMCs in TRIzol. For TCR beta, libraries came from iRepertoire HTBI primers and Arm-PCR of CDR3 regions. TCRdb re-called the multiplex PCR reads with MiXCR, one entry per CDR3 protein. In the table there are 650,000 to 700,000 distinct CDR3 sequences, about 30% of which are singletons. In this sample, this clonotype turned up many times. CDR1 SNHLY and CDR2 FYNNEI come from the germline V gene. Trimming took off 3 bases at V and 3 bases at J, with 12 bases between the two ends. This CDR3 has 14 residues.

The TCR was taken from a female donor with Graves disease. This chain links TRBV2 with TRBJ2-7; D call uncertain. Source: peripheral blood mononuclear cells (PBMCs), taken when the disease was refractory, from a patient treated with antithyroid drugs. The CDR3 DNA follows: TGTGCCAGCAGTGACGAACCAACTCTCTACGAGCAGTACTTC. Its protein is CASSDEPTLYEQYF.